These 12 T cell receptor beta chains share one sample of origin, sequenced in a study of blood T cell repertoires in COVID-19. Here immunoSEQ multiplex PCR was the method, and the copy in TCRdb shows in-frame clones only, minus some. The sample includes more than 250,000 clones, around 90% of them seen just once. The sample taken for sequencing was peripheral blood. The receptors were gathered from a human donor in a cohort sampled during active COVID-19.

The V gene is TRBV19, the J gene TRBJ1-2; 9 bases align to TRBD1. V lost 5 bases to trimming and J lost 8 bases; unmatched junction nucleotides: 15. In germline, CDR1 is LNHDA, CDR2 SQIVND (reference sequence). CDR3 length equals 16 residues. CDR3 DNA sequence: TGTGCCAGTAGTCCTAAGCTGGACAGGGGAAGGGGCGGCTACACCTTC. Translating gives CASSPKLDRGRGGYTF.

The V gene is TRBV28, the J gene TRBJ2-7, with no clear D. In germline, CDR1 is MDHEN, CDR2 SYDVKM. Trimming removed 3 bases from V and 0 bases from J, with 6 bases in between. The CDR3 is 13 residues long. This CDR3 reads CASSFLSSYEQYF. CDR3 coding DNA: TGTGCCAGCAGTTTCCTGAGCTCCTACGAGCAGTACTTC.

The DNA for the CDR3 is TGTGCCTGGCGGACGGGACTTACCACCGGGGAGCTGTTTTTT. Protein: CAWRTGLTTGELFF. V usage is TRBV30 and J usage is TRBJ2-2; D possibly corresponds to TRBD2 (6 bases). CDR3 length: 14 amino acids. Germline values: CDR1 GTSNPN, CDR2 SVGIG (reference sequence). Trimming took 5 bases from V and 4 from J, leaving 14 bases between them.

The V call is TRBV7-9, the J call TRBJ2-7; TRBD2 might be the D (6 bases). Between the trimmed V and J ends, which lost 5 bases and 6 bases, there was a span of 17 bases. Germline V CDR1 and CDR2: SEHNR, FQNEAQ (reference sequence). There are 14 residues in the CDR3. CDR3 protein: CASSPRGGSFEQYF. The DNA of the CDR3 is TGTGCCAGCAGCCCACGTGGGGGGTCTTTCGAGCAGTACTTC.

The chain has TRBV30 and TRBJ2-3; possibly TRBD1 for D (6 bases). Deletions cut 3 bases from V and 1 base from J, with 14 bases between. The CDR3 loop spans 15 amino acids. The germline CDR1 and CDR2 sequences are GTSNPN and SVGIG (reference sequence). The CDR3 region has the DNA TGTGCCTGGAGCCTTGGGGGCCAGGGCACAGATACGCAGTATTTT. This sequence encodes CAWSLGGQGTDTQYF.

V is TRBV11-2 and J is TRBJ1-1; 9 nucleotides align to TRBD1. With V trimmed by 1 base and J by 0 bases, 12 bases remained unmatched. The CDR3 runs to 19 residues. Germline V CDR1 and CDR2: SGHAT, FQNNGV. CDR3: CASSLGWFTGGRLNTEAFF. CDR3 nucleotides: TGTGCCAGCAGCTTAGGGTGGTTTACAGGGGGCCGCCTGAACACTGAAGCTTTCTTT.

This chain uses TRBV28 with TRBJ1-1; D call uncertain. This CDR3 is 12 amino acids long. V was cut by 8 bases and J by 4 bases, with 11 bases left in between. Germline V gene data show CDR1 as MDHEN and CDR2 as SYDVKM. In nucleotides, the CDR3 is TGTGCCAGCGACGGGGTCGGCACTGAAGCTTTCTTT. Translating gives CASDGVGTEAFF.

CDR3 sequence: CASSLGGAGPTINSPLHF. The CDR3 bases are TGTGCCAGCAGCCTGGGGGGTGCAGGGCCTACTATAAATTCACCCCTCCACTTT. The V call is TRBV14, the J call TRBJ1-6, with D tentatively TRBD1 (5 bases). Trimming pared 4 bases from V and 7 bases from J, leaving 23 bases between. Germline loops: CDR1 SGHDN, CDR2 FVKESK. The CDR3 consists of 18 residues.

This chain's CDR3 is CASSLDRGNEKLFF. The CDR3 nucleotides read TGTGCCAGCAGCTTGGACAGGGGCAATGAAAAACTGTTTTTT. This chain joins TRBV11-2 and TRBJ1-4; 9 bases fit TRBD1. Germline values: CDR1 SGHAT, CDR2 FQNNGV. The CDR3 is 14 amino acids. With 3 bases clipped from V and 5 bases from J, the junction kept 1 base outside the gene matches.

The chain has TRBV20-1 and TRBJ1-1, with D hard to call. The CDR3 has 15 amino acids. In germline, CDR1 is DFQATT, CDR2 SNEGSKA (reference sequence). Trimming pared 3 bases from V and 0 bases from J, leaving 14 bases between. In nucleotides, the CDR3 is TGCAGTGCTAGTAGCTTCCAAGAAATGAACACTGAAGCTTTCTTT. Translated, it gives CSASSFQEMNTEAFF.

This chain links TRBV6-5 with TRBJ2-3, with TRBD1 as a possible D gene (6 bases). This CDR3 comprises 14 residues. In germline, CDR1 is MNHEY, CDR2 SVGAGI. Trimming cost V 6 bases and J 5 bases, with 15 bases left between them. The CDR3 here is CASRRTDFRDTQYF. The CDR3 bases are TGTGCCAGCAGGAGGACAGATTTTCGAGATACGCAGTATTTT.

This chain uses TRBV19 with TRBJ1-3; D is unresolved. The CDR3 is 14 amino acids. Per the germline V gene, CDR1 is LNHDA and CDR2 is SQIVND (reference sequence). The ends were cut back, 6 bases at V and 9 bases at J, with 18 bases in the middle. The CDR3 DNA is TGTGCCAGTAGCCTTGTCCCAGGAGGTAGCACCATATATTTT. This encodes CASSLVPGGSTIYF.